The 24 T cell receptor beta chains below all came from one sample that was sequenced in a study of blood T cell repertoires in COVID-19. Measured with immunoSEQ multiplex PCR; TCRdb has only the in-frame clones, and not every one. The table includes 240,000 or so clones, 86% detected once. Input material: peripheral blood. All receptors come from a man at least 80 years old with acute or convalescent COVID-19.

This chain connects TRBV3-1 (or the pseudogene TRBV3-2) to TRBJ2-7, with a possible D match to TRBD2 (6 bases). The length of the CDR3 is 14 residues. The V and J ends lost 1 base and 2 bases respectively, with 9 bases between them. Germline loops: CDR1 LGHDT, CDR2 YNNKEL (reference sequence). CDR3 residues: CASSQVGLPYEQYF. CDR3 sequence (DNA): TGTGCCAGCAGCCAAGTGGGACTTCCCTACGAGCAGTACTTC.

The rearrangement joins TRBV4-1 to TRBJ1-5; TRBD2 might be the D (7 bases). The assigned J gene may be wrong: the sequence end matches TRBJ2-3 better. CDR1 and CDR2 from the germline V gene are MGHRA and YSYEKL. There are 14 residues in the CDR3. The CDR3 DNA sequence: TGCGCCAGCAGCCAGGGCAAGGTAGGGGGGGCCCAGTATTTT. It codes for CASSQGKVGGAQYF.

The gene calls are TRBV3-1 (or the pseudogene TRBV3-2) and TRBJ1-1; D unresolved. The CDR3 runs 13 residues. Germline loops: CDR1 LGHDT, CDR2 YNNKEL (reference sequence). Trimming cost V 1 base and J 1 base, with 4 bases left between them. CDR3 coding DNA: TGTGCCAGCAGCCAAGTCCGGAACACTGAAGCTTTCTTT. Protein product: CASSQVRNTEAFF.

The J gene is TRBJ1-3, the V gene TRBV7-9; no firm D call. CDR3 length: 13 amino acids. CDR1 is SEHNR and CDR2 is FQNEAQ in the germline V gene (reference sequence). Trimming removed 5 bases from V and 10 bases from J, with 15 bases in between. The CDR3 DNA sequence: TGTGCCAGCAGCCCAGTCGCCGGGGTTACCATATATTTT. It specifies CASSPVAGVTIYF.

The V gene is TRBV19, the J gene TRBJ2-5; 13 positions agree with TRBD2. The junction had 7 bases not matched to a gene; V was cut back by 4 bases and J by 5 bases. CDR1 is LNHDA and CDR2 is SQIVND in the germline V gene (reference sequence). This CDR3 spans 16 amino acids. The DNA for the CDR3 is TGTGCCAGTAGTACTGGGGGACTAGCGGGAAGGGAGACCCAGTACTTC. Translated: CASSTGGLAGRETQYF. Complete variable domain (other parts from reference TRBV19 and TRBJ2-5): DGGITQSPKYLFRKEGQNVTLSCEQNLNHDAMYWYRQDPGQGLRLIYYSQIVNDFQKGDIAEGYSVSREKKESFPLTVTSAQKNPTAFYLCASSTGGLAGRETQYFGPGTRLLVL.

This chain joins TRBV19 and TRBJ1-1; 7 positions agree with TRBD1. CDR1 and CDR2 from the germline V gene are LNHDA and SQIVND (reference sequence). CDR3 size: 13 residues. Trimming cost V 6 bases and J 4 bases; bases outside gene matches: 5. CDR3 sequence: CASRRQGGTEAFF. The CDR3 bases are TGTGCCAGTAGGAGACAGGGAGGCACTGAAGCTTTCTTT.

J is TRBJ1-5 and V is TRBV5-5; D gene uncertain. This CDR3 comprises 14 residues. From germline, CDR1 is SGHKS and CDR2 YYEKEE (reference sequence). V lost 3 bases and J lost 4, with 11 bases in between. The CDR3 loop reads CASSYFGANQPQHF. CDR3 nucleotide sequence: TGTGCCAGCAGCTATTTCGGAGCAAATCAGCCCCAGCATTTT. The whole variable domain, filled in from reference TRBV5-5 and TRBJ1-5, reads DAGVTQSPTHLIKTRGQQVTLRCSPISGHKSVSWYQQVLGQGPQFIFQYYEKEERGRGNFPDRFSARQFPNYSSELNVNALLLGDSALYLCASSYFGANQPQHFGDGTRLSIL.

The V call is TRBV6-5, the J call TRBJ2-7; 8 bases match TRBD2. J gave up 0 bases and V 8 bases, and 9 bases lay outside the gene matches. Germline V CDR1 and CDR2: MNHEY, SVGAGI. The CDR3 spans 15 residues. CDR3 in DNA: TGTGCCAGCTCCCGGACGCGGGGGGCCTCCTACGAGCAGTACTTC. Protein sequence: CASSRTRGASYEQYF.

The chain is built from TRBV7-9 and TRBJ1-1; no definite D call. V lost 0 bases to trimming and J lost 1 base, with 6 bases between them. Per the germline V gene, CDR1 is SEHNR and CDR2 is FQNEAQ (reference sequence). CDR3 length: 14 amino acids. As DNA, the CDR3 is TGTGCCAGCAGCTTAGCGGCGGCGAACACTGAAGCTTTCTTT. Translation gives CASSLAAANTEAFF.

The chain couples TRBV10-3 to TRBJ1-1; TRBD1 matches 8 bases. Trimming took 10 bases from V and 1 from J; bases not matched to a gene: 11. The CDR3 runs to 15 residues. Germline CDR1 and CDR2: ENHRY and SYGVKD. The CDR3 reads CATGQGGSGNTEAFF. In DNA, the CDR3 is TGTGCCACCGGACAGGGAGGATCGGGGAACACTGAAGCTTTCTTT.

The V and J genes are TRBV7-9 and TRBJ2-1; possibly TRBD2 for D (5 bases). Trimming took 3 bases from V and 3 from J, leaving 18 bases between them. CDR1 SEHNR and CDR2 FQNEAQ come from the germline V gene (reference sequence). CDR3 size: 17 residues. The CDR3 is CASSLAVGLGGYNEQFF. Here the CDR3 DNA reads TGTGCCAGCAGCTTGGCAGTCGGGCTAGGAGGCTACAATGAGCAGTTCTTC.

V gene TRBV5-6 combines with J gene TRBJ2-7; perhaps TRBD1 as D (6 bases). The CDR3 covers 14 residues. Per the germline V gene, CDR1 is SGHDT and CDR2 is YYEEEE. Trimming shortened V by 0 bases and J by 3 bases, and 10 bases separated the two germline ends. The CDR3 is CASSLAGDRYEQYF. The DNA for the CDR3 is TGTGCCAGCAGCTTGGCAGGGGACCGCTACGAGCAGTACTTC. Together with reference TRBV5-6 and TRBJ2-7, the CDR3 gives the full variable domain: DAGVTQSPTHLIKTRGQQVTLRCSPKSGHDTVSWYQQALGQGPQFIFQYYEEEERQRGNFPDRFSGHQFPNYSSELNVNALLLGDSALYLCASSLAGDRYEQYFGPGTRLTVT.

This chain uses TRBV19 with TRBJ1-4; possibly TRBD1 for D (5 bases). In germline, CDR1 is LNHDA, CDR2 SQIVND (reference sequence). V was clipped by 5 bases and J by 4 bases, with 14 bases between them. The CDR3 is made up of 15 amino acids. This CDR3 is CASSGATVVNEKLFF. In DNA, the CDR3 is TGTGCCAGTAGTGGTGCGACAGTGGTTAATGAAAAACTGTTTTTT. Based on the CDR3 plus reference TRBV19 and TRBJ1-4, the full variable domain is DGGITQSPKYLFRKEGQNVTLSCEQNLNHDAMYWYRQDPGQGLRLIYYSQIVNDFQKGDIAEGYSVSREKKESFPLTVTSAQKNPTAFYLCASSGATVVNEKLFFGSGTQLSVL.

The chain carries TRBV19 and TRBJ2-1; possible D gene TRBD2, 5 bases. The CDR3 contains 14 residues. The V gene's germline CDR1 is LNHDA and CDR2 SQIVND (reference sequence). The V and J ends lost 2 bases and 10 bases respectively, with 15 bases between them. CDR3 in amino acids: CASSILASPDEQFF. In nucleotides, the CDR3 is TGTGCCAGTAGTATACTCGCTAGCCCCGACGAGCAGTTCTTC.

The chain couples TRBV3-1 (or the pseudogene TRBV3-2) to TRBJ1-1, with D possibly TRBD1 on 5 matching bases. Germline V CDR1 and CDR2: LGHDT, YNNKEL (reference sequence). The CDR3 has 13 residues. Trimming removed 5 bases from V and 1 base from J, with 8 bases in between. Written as DNA, the CDR3 is TGTGCCAGCAGCGCGGACAAGAACACTGAAGCTTTCTTT. This translates into CASSADKNTEAFF.

The chain has TRBV6-1 and TRBJ1-6; 9 nucleotides agree with TRBD1. Germline CDR1 and CDR2: MNHNS and SASEGT. The CDR3 runs to 16 residues. J gave up 9 bases and V 3 bases, and 9 bases lay outside the gene matches. The CDR3 region is CASSDLQGALGSPLHF. In DNA, the CDR3 is TGTGCCAGCAGTGACTTACAGGGGGCTTTGGGTTCACCCCTCCACTTT.

This clone came up once. The chain recombines TRBV24-1 with TRBJ2-1; 12 bases map to TRBD2. This CDR3 contains 17 residues. Trimming took 4 bases from V and 6 from J; bases not matched to a gene: 9. The V gene's germline CDR1 is KGHDR and CDR2 SFDVKD. CDR3 loop: CATSDPTPGLAGNEQFF. In DNA, the CDR3 is TGTGCCACCAGTGACCCCACCCCGGGACTAGCGGGCAATGAGCAGTTCTTC.

CDR3 DNA sequence: TGTGCCAGTAGTACTACGACAGATAGCAATCAGCCCCAGCATTTT. This translates into CASSTTTDSNQPQHF. The chain carries TRBV19 and TRBJ1-5, with D perhaps TRBD1 (5 bases). V lost 4 bases and J lost 0, with 10 bases in between. The CDR3 sequence is 15 residues long. Germline loops: CDR1 LNHDA, CDR2 SQIVND (reference sequence).

The V gene is TRBV5-6, the J gene TRBJ1-5; D is uncertain. The V gene's germline CDR1 is SGHDT and CDR2 YYEEEE. The CDR3 has 14 amino acids. Trimming removed 2 bases at V and 3 bases at J, with 9 bases between. The CDR3 coding sequence is TGTGCCAGCAGCTTCTCCGGGAACAATCAGCCCCAGCATTTT. Protein product: CASSFSGNNQPQHF.

Turning to this clone: Sequence at one end of the junction differs from germline and may be a read error. This chain joins TRBV7-7 and TRBJ2-7; D is perhaps TRBD1 (7 bases). CDR3 length: 16 amino acids. Germline V lookup: CDR1 SSHAT, CDR2 FNYEAQ (reference sequence). The CDR3 loop is CASSPRGAGYSYEQYF. The CDR3 region has the DNA TGTGCTAGCAGCCCCAGGGGGGCGGGGTACTCCTACGAGCAGTACTTC.

This chain connects TRBV7-3 to TRBJ1-5, with 7 positions matching TRBD1. This CDR3 has 14 amino acids. Trimming removed 0 bases from V and 6 bases from J; junction bases left unmatched: 2. Germline CDR1 SGHTA, CDR2 FQGTGA. The CDR3 here is CASSLTTGTQPQHF. The CDR3, as DNA: TGTGCCAGCAGCTTAACGACAGGGACTCAGCCCCAGCATTTT.

This chain links TRBV6-1 with TRBJ1-3; TRBD1 aligns across 11 bases. CDR3 length: 17 residues. The V segment lost 1 base and the J segment 1 base; nucleotides outside the gene matches: 3. The germline CDR1 and CDR2 sequences are MNHNS and SASEGT. CDR3 in DNA: TGTGCCAGCAGTGAAGGGACAGGGGGCTCGTCTGGAAACACCATATATTTT. This codes for CASSEGTGGSSGNTIYF.

The chain employs TRBV7-4 and TRBJ2-5, with 9 bases matching TRBD2. In germline, CDR1 is SGHVT, CDR2 SQSDAQ. The CDR3 extends over 18 amino acids. Trimming took 5 bases from V and 5 from J; bases not matched to a gene: 18. Written as DNA, the CDR3 is TGTGCCAGCAGCCGCGGCCCAGCGGGGGGTTTTTATCGGGAGACCCAGTACTTC. Translation: CASSRGPAGGFYRETQYF.

The chain recombines TRBV7-6 with TRBJ1-1; D ambiguous. V shed 2 bases and J shed 4 bases, with 11 bases lying between them. The CDR3 has 14 amino acids. Germline-derived CDR1 and CDR2 are SGHVS and FNYEAQ. DNA of the CDR3: TGTGCCAGCAGCTTACAGGCCCAAGGCACTGAAGCTTTCTTT. This encodes CASSLQAQGTEAFF. Full variable domain (missing parts from reference TRBV7-6 and TRBJ1-1): GAGVSQSPRYKVTKRGQDVALRCDPISGHVSLYWYRQALGQGPEFLTYFNYEAQQDKSGLPNDRFSAERPEGSISTLTIQRTEQRDSAMYRCASSLQAQGTEAFFGQGTRLTVV.